The 17 T cell receptor beta chains given below trace back to one sample, sequenced in a study of T cell responses to AZD1222 COVID-19 vaccine. Measured with immunoSEQ multiplex PCR; TCRdb has only the in-frame clones, and not every one. The sample consists of about 150,000 clones, around nine tenths of them appearing once. Source: peripheral blood, taken on day 0 of AZD1222 vaccination. These receptors came from an adult in good health.

Only one count was recorded for this clone. V usage is TRBV18 and J usage is TRBJ1-4; TRBD1 aligns across 8 bases. This CDR3 region has 14 residues. CDR1 KGHSH and CDR2 LQKENI come from the germline V gene. The J segment lost 8 bases and the V segment lost 3 bases, leaving 5 bases of the junction unmatched. The CDR3 reads CASSPDRVEEKLFF. The CDR3, as DNA: TGTGCCAGCTCACCGGACAGGGTGGAGGAAAAACTGTTTTTT. The complete variable domain, with remaining parts taken from reference TRBV18 and TRBJ1-4, reads NAGVMQNPRHLVRRRGQEARLRCSPMKGHSHVYWYRQLPEEGLKFMVYLQKENIIDESGMPKERFSAEFPKEGPSILRIQQVVRGDSAAYFCASSPDRVEEKLFFGSGTQLSVL.

In DNA form, the CDR3 reads TGTGCCAGCAGCCAACCCCGGCGGGGGGCCACCGGGGAGCTGTTTTTT. Translating gives CASSQPRRGATGELFF. The chain recombines TRBV3-1 (or the pseudogene TRBV3-2) with TRBJ2-2; 8 bases fit TRBD2. The CDR3 is 16 residues long. The V segment lost 2 bases and the J segment 4 bases; nucleotides outside the gene matches: 6. CDR1 LGHDT and CDR2 YNNKEL come from the germline V gene (reference sequence).

The chain couples TRBV6-2 or TRBV6-3 to TRBJ1-2; no definite D call. Trimming pared 6 bases from V and 4 bases from J, leaving 12 bases between. The germline gives CDR1 MNHEY, CDR2 SVGEGT. There are 13 residues in the CDR3. Written as DNA, the CDR3 is TGTGCCAGCAGCCTGACGGAAGTCTATGGCTACACCTTC. This encodes CASSLTEVYGYTF.

This chain uses TRBV12-3 or TRBV12-4 with TRBJ1-1; D not resolved. CDR3 length: 11 amino acids. With 5 bases removed from V and 6 bases from J, the gap between germline ends came to 7 bases. In DNA, the CDR3 is TGTGCCAGCAGTCCGCTCTCTGAAGCTTTCTTT. Translating it yields CASSPLSEAFF.

This rearrangement joins TRBV7-9 to TRBJ2-7; D is perhaps TRBD1 (6 bases). The ends were cut back, 0 bases at V and 2 bases at J, with 20 bases in the middle. This CDR3 is 18 amino acids long. In germline, CDR1 is SEHNR, CDR2 FQNEAQ (reference sequence). The CDR3 here is CASSLASTGRRGTYEQYF. CDR3 bases: TGTGCCAGCAGCTTAGCGTCGACAGGAAGAAGGGGGACCTACGAGCAGTACTTC. The variable domain in full, with the rest retrieved from reference TRBV7-9 and TRBJ2-7, is DTGVSQNPRHKITKRGQNVTFRCDPISEHNRLYWYRQTLGQGPEFLTYFQNEAQLEKSRLLSDRFSAERPKGSFSTLEIQRTEQGDSAMYLCASSLASTGRRGTYEQYFGPGTRLTVT.

The gene calls are TRBV29-1 and TRBJ1-5; D is uncertain. Germline CDR1 SQVTM, CDR2 ANQGSEA. This CDR3 is built from 13 residues. Trimming left V 3 bases short and J 0 bases short, with 6 bases between. The CDR3 DNA reads as TGCAGCGTTGAGTACCGTAGCAATCAGCCCCAGCATTTT. As protein: CSVEYRSNQPQHF.

CDR3 sequence: CASSEYYGGVEAFF. Here the CDR3 DNA reads TGTGCCAGCAGTGAGTATTATGGAGGGGTTGAAGCTTTCTTT. The chain links TRBV6-1 to TRBJ1-1; D is possibly TRBD1 (5 bases). The V gene lost 3 bases and the J gene lost 7 bases, with 15 bases spanning the gap. The CDR3 is made up of 14 amino acids. Germline CDR1 reads MNHNS; CDR2 reads SASEGT.

The chain couples TRBV7-8 to TRBJ1-2; possibly TRBD1 for D (6 bases). Germline V gene sequence: CDR1 SGHVS, CDR2 FQNEAQ. The CDR3 has 14 residues. Trimming took off 4 bases at V and 2 bases at J, with 11 bases between the two ends. The chain's CDR3 is CASSSPRGNYGYTF. The CDR3 coding sequence is TGTGCCAGCAGCTCACCCAGGGGCAACTATGGCTACACCTTC.

To note about this clone: Mismatch with germline at one junction end may stem from a read error. This chain joins TRBV7-3 and TRBJ2-3; 10 positions agree with TRBD2. The germline gives CDR1 SGHTA, CDR2 FQGTGA. The CDR3 has 16 amino acids. CDR3: CASSLTSGTAGDTQYF. In nucleotides, the CDR3 is TGTGCCAGCAGCCTAACTAGCGGGACAGCAGGAGATACGCAGTATTTT.

The rearrangement uses TRBV5-4 and TRBJ2-7; TRBD2 matches 8 bases. This CDR3 is 17 amino acids long. Germline V lookup: CDR1 SGHNT, CDR2 YYREEE (reference sequence). V lost 3 bases, J lost 7 bases, and 18 bases stayed unmatched. CDR3 nucleotide sequence: TGTGCCAGCAGCTCCCGTTCCCAAGTAGCGGGGACGGGGGAGCAGTACTTC. This codes for CASSSRSQVAGTGEQYF.

The CDR3 DNA is TGTGCCTGGAGTGTCTGGGACACCGGGGAGCTGTTTTTT. This codes for CAWSVWDTGELFF. The J gene is TRBJ2-2, the V gene TRBV30; no clear D gene. Germline CDR1 and CDR2: GTSNPN and SVGIG (reference sequence). The V gene lost 0 bases and the J gene lost 3 bases, with 5 bases spanning the gap. The CDR3 has 13 residues.

The chain employs TRBV11-3 and TRBJ1-1; TRBD1 aligns across 8 bases. The ends lost 3 bases at V and 4 bases at J; junction bases unmatched: 4. The CDR3 extends over 14 amino acids. Per the germline V gene, CDR1 is SGHNT and CDR2 is YENEEA. CDR3 loop: CASSFPGGGTEAFF. CDR3 sequence (DNA): TGTGCCAGCAGCTTCCCAGGGGGCGGCACTGAAGCTTTCTTT.

This chain uses TRBV9 with TRBJ1-1; D is undetermined. The CDR3 runs 13 residues. CDR1 SGDLS and CDR2 YYNGEE come from the germline V gene. Between the trimmed V and J ends, which lost 0 bases and 4 bases, there was a span of 7 bases. CDR3 loop: CASSVGAITEAFF. CDR3 bases: TGTGCCAGCAGCGTAGGCGCTATCACTGAAGCTTTCTTT.

The V gene is TRBV28, the J gene TRBJ2-1; D might be TRBD2 (5 bases). From germline, CDR1 is MDHEN and CDR2 SYDVKM. The CDR3 has 16 residues. Deletions cut 5 bases from V and 0 bases from J, with 14 bases between. The CDR3 here is CASSHLGGDSYNEQFF. In DNA, the CDR3 is TGTGCCAGCAGTCACCTCGGAGGTGACTCCTACAATGAGCAGTTCTTC.

This chain connects TRBV12-3 or TRBV12-4 to TRBJ1-6, with D hard to call. CDR3 length: 12 residues. Trimming took 6 bases from V and 10 from J, leaving 10 bases between them. The CDR3 DNA is TGTGCCAGCAGCCGCCTTGGGTCACCCCTCCACTTT. Translated: CASSRLGSPLHF.

The chain has TRBV6-1 and TRBJ2-3; weak D call: TRBD2 (6 bases). Germline V gene sequence: CDR1 MNHNS, CDR2 SASEGT. Trimming cost V 2 bases and J 4 bases, with 13 bases left between them. The length of the CDR3 is 15 residues. The CDR3 here is CASSELGLRSDTQYF. The CDR3 nucleotides are TGTGCCAGCAGTGAACTCGGACTACGGTCAGATACGCAGTATTTT.

The chain combines TRBV7-2 with TRBJ1-2; D may be TRBD1 (5 bases). The CDR3 is made up of 15 amino acids. Germline CDR1 SGHTA, CDR2 FQGNSA. The V gene lost 2 bases and the J gene lost 4 bases, with 14 bases spanning the gap. The CDR3 protein is CASSLSSAGTYGYTF. As DNA, the CDR3 is TGTGCCAGCAGCTTATCTTCGGCAGGGACCTATGGCTACACCTTC. Supplemented by reference TRBV7-2 and TRBJ1-2, the full variable domain reads GAGVSQSPSNKVTEKGKDVELRCDPISGHTALYWYRQSLGQGLEFLIYFQGNSAPDKSGLPSDRFSAERTGGSVSTLTIQRTQQEDSAVYLCASSLSSAGTYGYTFGSGTRLTVV.